Here is one TCR beta chain with its context. Germline CDR1 is SGDLS and CDR2 is YYNGEE. The J segment lost 1 base and the V segment lost 7 bases, leaving 6 bases of the junction unmatched. This CDR3 region has 15 residues. All donors participated as healthy donors of bone marrow. In nominal health when sampled, donors likely had unrecorded immune exposures nonetheless. The sample comes from a study of cytomegalovirus exposure and HLA in healthy donors. 13 Jbeta primers and 60 Vbeta primers were used for the PCR. TCRdb keeps only in-frame clones here, not all; method: immunoSEQ multiplex PCR. The sample contains nearly 110,000 clones, roughly 80% of which appear only once.

The specimen sequenced was PBMCs. The V gene is TRBV9, the J gene TRBJ2-1, with TRBD1 matching over 9 bases. This clonotype was sampled from a man in his 60s in good health and CMV-seronegative. The CDR3 DNA reads TGTGCCAGCGGGAGACAGGGGGGGTCCTACAATGAGCAGTTCTTC. Encoded protein: CASGRQGGSYNEQFF.